This TCR beta chain was observed in a study of CD8+ T cells in alopecia areata. Across the study: The drug, tofacitinib, lasted 6 to 18 months, followed by 6 months off drug.

The table lists this clone with a few counts. Sorting from PBMCs produced CD4+ and CD8+ T cells. Once RNA had been extracted, it was reverse transcribed into cDNA to act as the sequencing template. This table comes from immunoSEQ multiplex PCR, and its TCRdb copy is limited to in-frame clones, with some not included. The sample lists 70,000 or so clones, approximately 61% occurring once. The V gene's germline CDR1 is MNHEY and CDR2 SMNVEV (reference sequence). The CDR3 covers 15 residues. With 3 bases removed from V and 7 bases from J, the gap between germline ends came to 16 bases. The chain recombines TRBV27 with TRBJ2-1; unclear D gene. The sample here was CD8+ T cells sorted from blood, taken at week 0. The sequence was obtained from a human donor with alopecia areata. The CDR3 loop reads CASSFRAAPLNEQFF. Written as DNA, the CDR3 is TGTGCCAGCAGTTTTAGGGCAGCGCCACTGAATGAGCAGTTCTTC.